This T cell receptor beta chain was documented in a study of monozygotic twins with cystic fibrosis. Produced via immunoSEQ multiplex PCR; TCRdb's table is partial and in-frame only. In the table there are 30,000 to 35,000 clones, around 96% of which are singletons. Points on this clone: Its antigen remains unidentified.

This CDR3 region has 15 residues. V was pared by 2 bases and J by 5 bases, with 17 bases between. From germline, CDR1 is SGHDT and CDR2 YYEEEE. Study findings and constraints: Unrelated CF individuals shared fewer identical clonotypes than monozygotic CF twins.

V usage is TRBV5-6 and J usage is TRBJ2-7; D unclear. The TCR sequence derives from a girl aged 2-15 years with cystic fibrosis. Sequenced: blood. The CDR3 coding sequence is TGTGCCAGCAGCTTTTATCCCAGAATCCGGCACGAGCAGTACTTC. Translation gives CASSFYPRIRHEQYF.